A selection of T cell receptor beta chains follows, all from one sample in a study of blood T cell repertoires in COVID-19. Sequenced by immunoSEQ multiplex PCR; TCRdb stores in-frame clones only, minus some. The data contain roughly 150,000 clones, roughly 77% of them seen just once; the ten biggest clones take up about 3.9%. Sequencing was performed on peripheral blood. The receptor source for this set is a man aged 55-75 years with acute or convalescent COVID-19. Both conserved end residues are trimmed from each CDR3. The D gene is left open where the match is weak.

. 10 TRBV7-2 ASSSRNTEAF
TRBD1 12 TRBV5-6 ASSWTDRDYEQY
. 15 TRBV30 AWSEGPGAVNNSPLH
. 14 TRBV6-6 ASSPRLDSSRETQY
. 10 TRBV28 ASRSGANVLT
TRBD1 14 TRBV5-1 ASSFTGDPTSYEQY
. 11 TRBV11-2 ASSRGREDGYT
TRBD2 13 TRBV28 ASGTSGRVSYEQY
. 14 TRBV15 ATSRDFRSPGEKLF
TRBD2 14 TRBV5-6 ASSLGDSGRKNEQF
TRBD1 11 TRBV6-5 ASSSAGGNVAF
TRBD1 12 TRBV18 ASSPGTGLNEQY
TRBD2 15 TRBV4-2 ASSQAVLAGAPYEQY
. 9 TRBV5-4 AVGVQETQY
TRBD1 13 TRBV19 ASSRQGRANTEAF
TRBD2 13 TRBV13 ASSLEAGGGNEQF
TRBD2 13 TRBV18 ASSSGTSGGYEQY
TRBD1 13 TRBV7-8 ASSFGTGGSQPQH
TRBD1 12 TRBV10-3 AISKQGLWTEAF
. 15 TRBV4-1 ASSQVFQGVNNSPLH
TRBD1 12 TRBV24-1 ATRMTGLDTEAF
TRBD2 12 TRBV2 ASRGLADTGELF
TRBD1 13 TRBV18 ASSQGTGATYEQY